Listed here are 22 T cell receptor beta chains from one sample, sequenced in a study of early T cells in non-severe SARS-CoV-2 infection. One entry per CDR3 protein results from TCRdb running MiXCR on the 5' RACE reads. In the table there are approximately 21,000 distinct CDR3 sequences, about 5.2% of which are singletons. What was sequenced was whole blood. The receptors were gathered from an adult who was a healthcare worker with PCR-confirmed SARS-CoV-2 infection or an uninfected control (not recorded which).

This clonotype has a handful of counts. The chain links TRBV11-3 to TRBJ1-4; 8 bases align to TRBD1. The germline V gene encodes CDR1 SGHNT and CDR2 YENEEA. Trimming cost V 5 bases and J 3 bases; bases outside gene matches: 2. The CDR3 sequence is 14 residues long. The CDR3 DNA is TGTGCCAGCAGCCAGGGGGCCTCTAATGAAAAACTGTTTTTT. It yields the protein CASSQGASNEKLFF.

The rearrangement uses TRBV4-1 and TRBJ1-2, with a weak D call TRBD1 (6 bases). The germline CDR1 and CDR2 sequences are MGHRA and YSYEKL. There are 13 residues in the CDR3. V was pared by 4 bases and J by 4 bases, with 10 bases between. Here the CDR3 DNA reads TGCGCCAGCAGCCGGGGGGCTGGCTATGGCTACACCTTC. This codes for CASSRGAGYGYTF.

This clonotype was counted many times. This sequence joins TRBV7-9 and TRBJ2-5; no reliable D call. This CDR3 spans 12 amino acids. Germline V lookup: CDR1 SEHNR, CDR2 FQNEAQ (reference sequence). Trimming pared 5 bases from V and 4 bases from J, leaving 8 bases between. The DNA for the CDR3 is TGTGCCAGCAGCACCCTGGGAGAGACCCAGTACTTC. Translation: CASSTLGETQYF. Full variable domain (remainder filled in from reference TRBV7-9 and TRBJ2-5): DTGVSQNPRHKITKRGQNVTFRCDPISEHNRLYWYRQTLGQGPEFLTYFQNEAQLEKSRLLSDRFSAERPKGSFSTLEIQRTEQGDSAMYLCASSTLGETQYFGPGTRLLVL.

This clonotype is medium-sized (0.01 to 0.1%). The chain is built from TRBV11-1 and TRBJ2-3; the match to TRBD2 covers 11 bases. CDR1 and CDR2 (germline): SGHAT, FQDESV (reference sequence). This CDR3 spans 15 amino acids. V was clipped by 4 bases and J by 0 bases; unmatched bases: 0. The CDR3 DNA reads TGTGCCAGCAGCTGGACTAGCGGGAGCACAGATACGCAGTATTTT. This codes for CASSWTSGSTDTQYF.

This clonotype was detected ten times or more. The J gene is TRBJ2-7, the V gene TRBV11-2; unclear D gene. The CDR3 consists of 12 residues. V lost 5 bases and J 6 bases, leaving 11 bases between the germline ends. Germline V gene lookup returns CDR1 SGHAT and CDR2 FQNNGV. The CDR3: CASSQILGEQYF. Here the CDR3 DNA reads TGTGCCAGCAGCCAAATATTAGGCGAGCAGTACTTC. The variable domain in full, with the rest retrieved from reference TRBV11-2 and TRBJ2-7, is EAGVAQSPRYKIIEKRQSVAFWCNPISGHATLYWYQQILGQGPKLLIQFQNNGVVDDSQLPKDRFSAERLKGVDSTLKIQPAKLEDSAVYLCASSQILGEQYFGPGTRLTVT.

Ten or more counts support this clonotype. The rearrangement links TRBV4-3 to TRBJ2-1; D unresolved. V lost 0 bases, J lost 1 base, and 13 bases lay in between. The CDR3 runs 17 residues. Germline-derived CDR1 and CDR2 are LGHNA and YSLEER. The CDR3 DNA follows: TGCGCCAGCAGCCAAGACCCTAGAACAGTTTCCTACAATGAGCAGTTCTTC. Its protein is CASSQDPRTVSYNEQFF.

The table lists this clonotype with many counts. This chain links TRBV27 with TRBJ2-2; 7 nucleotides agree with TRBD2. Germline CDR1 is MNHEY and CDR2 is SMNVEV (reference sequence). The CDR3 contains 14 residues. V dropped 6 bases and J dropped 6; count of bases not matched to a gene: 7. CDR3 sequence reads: CASRGREFAGELFF. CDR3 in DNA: TGTGCCAGCAGAGGGCGGGAGTTTGCCGGGGAGCTGTTTTTT.

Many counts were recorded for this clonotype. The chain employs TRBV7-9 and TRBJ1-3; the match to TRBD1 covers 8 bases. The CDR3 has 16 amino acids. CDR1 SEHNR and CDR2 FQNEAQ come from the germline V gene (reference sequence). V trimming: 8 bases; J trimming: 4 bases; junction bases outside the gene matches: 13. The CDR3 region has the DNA TGTGCCAGCGGAGGGGTCTCAGGGGGCGTGGGAAACACCATATATTTT. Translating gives CASGGVSGGVGNTIYF.

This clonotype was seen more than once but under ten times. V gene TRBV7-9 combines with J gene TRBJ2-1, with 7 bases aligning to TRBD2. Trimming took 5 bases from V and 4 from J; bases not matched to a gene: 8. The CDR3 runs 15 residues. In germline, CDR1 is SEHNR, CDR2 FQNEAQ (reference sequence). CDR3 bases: TGTGCCAGCAGCCCGGGCGGGAGCGATTACAATGAGCAGTTCTTC. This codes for CASSPGGSDYNEQFF. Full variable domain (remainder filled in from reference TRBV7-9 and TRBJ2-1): DTGVSQNPRHKITKRGQNVTFRCDPISEHNRLYWYRQTLGQGPEFLTYFQNEAQLEKSRLLSDRFSAERPKGSFSTLEIQRTEQGDSAMYLCASSPGGSDYNEQFFGPGTRLTVL.

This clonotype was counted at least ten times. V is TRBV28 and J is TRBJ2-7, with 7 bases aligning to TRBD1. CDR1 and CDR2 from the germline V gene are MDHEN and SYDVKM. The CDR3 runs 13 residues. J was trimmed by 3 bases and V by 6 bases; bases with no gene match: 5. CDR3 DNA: TGTGCCAGCAGAGGGGGCGCGCGCTACGAGCAGTACTTC. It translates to CASRGGARYEQYF.

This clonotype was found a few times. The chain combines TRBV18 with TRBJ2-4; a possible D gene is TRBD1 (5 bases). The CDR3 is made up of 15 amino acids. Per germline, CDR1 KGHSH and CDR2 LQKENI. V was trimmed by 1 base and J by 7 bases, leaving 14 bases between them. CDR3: CASSPRQNLDNIQYF. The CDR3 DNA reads TGTGCCAGCTCACCACGACAGAATTTAGACAACATTCAGTACTTC.

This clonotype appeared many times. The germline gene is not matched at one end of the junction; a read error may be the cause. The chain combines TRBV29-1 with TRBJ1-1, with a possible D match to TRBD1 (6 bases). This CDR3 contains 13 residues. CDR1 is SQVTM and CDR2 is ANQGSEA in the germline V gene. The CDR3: CSVQEGHLVEAFF. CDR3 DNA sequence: TGCAGCGTTCAAGAGGGACACCTCGTTGAAGCTTTCTTT.

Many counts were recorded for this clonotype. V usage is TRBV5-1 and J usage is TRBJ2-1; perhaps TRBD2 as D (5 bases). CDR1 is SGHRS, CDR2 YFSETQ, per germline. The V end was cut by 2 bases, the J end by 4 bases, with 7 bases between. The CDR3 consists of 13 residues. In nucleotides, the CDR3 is TGCGCCAGCAGCTTCCTAGCTTACAATGAGCAGTTCTTC. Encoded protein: CASSFLAYNEQFF.

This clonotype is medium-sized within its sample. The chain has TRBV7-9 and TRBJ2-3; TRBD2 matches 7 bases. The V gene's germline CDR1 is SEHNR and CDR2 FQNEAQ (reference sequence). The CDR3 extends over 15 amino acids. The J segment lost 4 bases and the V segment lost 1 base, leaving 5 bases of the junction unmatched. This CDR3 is CASSLGGSGPDTQYF. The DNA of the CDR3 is TGTGCCAGCAGCTTAGGCGGGAGCGGGCCAGATACGCAGTATTTT.

CDR3: CASSQGGGDGGYNSPLHF. The CDR3 nucleotides read TGCGCCAGCAGCCAAGGCGGGGGGGATGGTGGCTATAATTCACCCCTCCACTTT. The chain combines TRBV4-1 with TRBJ1-6; weak D call: TRBD1 (5 bases). The CDR3 covers 18 residues. The V and J ends lost 1 base and 3 bases respectively, with 16 bases between them. Germline V CDR1 and CDR2: MGHRA, YSYEKL.

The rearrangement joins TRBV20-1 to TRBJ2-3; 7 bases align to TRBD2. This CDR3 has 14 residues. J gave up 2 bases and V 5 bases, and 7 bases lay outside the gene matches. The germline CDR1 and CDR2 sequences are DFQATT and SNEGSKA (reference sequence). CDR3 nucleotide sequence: TGCAGTGCTCCCCTGGCGGGAGTCACAGATACGCAGTATTTT. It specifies CSAPLAGVTDTQYF.

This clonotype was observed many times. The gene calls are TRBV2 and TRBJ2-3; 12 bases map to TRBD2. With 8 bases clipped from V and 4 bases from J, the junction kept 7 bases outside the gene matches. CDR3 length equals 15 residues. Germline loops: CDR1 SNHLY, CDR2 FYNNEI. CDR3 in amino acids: CASCLTSGRSDTQYF. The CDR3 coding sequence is TGTGCCAGCTGCCTGACTAGCGGGAGATCAGATACGCAGTATTTT.

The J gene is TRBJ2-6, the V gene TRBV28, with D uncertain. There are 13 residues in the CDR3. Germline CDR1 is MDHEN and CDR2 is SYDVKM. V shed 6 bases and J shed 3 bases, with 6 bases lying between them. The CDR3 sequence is CASSFYGANVLTF. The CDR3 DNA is TGTGCCAGCAGCTTCTATGGGGCCAACGTCCTGACTTTC.

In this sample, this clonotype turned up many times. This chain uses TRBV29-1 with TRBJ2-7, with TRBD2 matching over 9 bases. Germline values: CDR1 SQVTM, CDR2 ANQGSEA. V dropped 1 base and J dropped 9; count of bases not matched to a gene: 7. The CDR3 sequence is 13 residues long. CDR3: CSVEAASGTGQYF. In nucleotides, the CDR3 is TGCAGCGTTGAAGCGGCTAGCGGGACCGGGCAGTACTTC.

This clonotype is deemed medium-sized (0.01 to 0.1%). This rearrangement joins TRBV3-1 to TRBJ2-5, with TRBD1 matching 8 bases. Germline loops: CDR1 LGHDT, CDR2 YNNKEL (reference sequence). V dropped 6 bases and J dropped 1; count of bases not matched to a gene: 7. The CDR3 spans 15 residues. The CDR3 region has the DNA TGTGCCAGCAGAGACCCCAGGGGGCGCCAAGAGACCCAGTACTTC. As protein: CASRDPRGRQETQYF.

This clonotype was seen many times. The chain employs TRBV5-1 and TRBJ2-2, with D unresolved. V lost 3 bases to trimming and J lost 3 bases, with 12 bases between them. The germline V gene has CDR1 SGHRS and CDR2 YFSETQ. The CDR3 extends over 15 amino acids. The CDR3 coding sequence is TGCGCCAGCAGCTCCAGGACCTACGACACCGGGGAGCTGTTTTTT. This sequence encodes CASSSRTYDTGELFF. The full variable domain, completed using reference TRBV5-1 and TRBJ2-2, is KAGVTQTPRYLIKTRGQQVTLSCSPISGHRSVSWYQQTPGQGLQFLFEYFSETQRNKGNFPGRFSGRQFSNSRSEMNVSTLELGDSALYLCASSSRTYDTGELFFGEGSRLTVL.

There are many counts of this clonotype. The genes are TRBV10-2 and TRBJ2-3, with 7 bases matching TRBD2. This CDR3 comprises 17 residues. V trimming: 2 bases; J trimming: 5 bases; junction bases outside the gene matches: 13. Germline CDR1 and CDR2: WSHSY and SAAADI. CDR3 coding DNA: TGCGCCAGCAGTGAGGTACCTGGGCGGGAGCTACTAGATACGCAGTATTTT. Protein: CASSEVPGRELLDTQYF.